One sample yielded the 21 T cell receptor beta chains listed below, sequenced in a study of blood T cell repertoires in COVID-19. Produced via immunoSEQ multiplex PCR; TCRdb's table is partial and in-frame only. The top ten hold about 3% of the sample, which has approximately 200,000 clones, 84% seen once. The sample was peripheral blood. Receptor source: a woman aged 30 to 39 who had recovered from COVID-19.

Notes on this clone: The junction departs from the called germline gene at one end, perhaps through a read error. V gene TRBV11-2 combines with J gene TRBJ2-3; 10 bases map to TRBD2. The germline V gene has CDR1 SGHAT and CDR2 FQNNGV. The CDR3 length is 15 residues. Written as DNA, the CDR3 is TGTGCCAGTAGCTTGGAACTAGCGGGATCGGATACGCAGTATTTT. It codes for CASSLELAGSDTQYF.

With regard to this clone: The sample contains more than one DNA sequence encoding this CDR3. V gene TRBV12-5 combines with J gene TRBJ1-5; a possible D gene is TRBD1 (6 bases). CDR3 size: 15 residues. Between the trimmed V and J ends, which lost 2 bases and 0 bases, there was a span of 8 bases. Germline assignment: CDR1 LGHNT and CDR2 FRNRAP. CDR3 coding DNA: TGTGCTAGTGGTTTGAGGGGGAATAGCAATCAGCCCCAGCATTTT. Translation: CASGLRGNSNQPQHF.

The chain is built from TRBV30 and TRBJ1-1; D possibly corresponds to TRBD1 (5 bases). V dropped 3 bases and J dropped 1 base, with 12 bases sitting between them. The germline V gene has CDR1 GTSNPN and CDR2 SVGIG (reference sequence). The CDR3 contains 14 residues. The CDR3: CAWRGPGGNTEAFF. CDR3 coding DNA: TGTGCCTGGAGAGGCCCGGGGGGGAACACTGAAGCTTTCTTT.

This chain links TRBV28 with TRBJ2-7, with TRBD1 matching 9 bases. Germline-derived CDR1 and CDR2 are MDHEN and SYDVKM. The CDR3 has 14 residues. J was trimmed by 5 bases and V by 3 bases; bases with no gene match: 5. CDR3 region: CASSFGGTGNEQYF. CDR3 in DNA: TGTGCCAGCAGTTTCGGGGGGACAGGGAACGAGCAGTACTTC.

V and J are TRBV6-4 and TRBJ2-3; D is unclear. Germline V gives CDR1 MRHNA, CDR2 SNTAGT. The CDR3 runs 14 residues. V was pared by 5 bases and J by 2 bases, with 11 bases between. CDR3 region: CASSFDTSTDTQYF. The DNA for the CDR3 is TGTGCCAGCAGTTTTGACACGTCCACAGATACGCAGTATTTT.

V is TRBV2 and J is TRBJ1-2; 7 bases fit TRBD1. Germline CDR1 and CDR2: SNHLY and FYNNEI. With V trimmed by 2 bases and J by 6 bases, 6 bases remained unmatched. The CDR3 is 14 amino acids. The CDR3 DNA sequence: TGTGCCAGCAGTGAATCAACAGGGGCCAATGGCTACACCTTC. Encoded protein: CASSESTGANGYTF.

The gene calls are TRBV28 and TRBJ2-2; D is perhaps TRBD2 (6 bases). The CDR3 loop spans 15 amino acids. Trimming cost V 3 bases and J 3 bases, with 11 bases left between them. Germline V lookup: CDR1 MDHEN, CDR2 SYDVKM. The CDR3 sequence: CASSFGSQDTGELFF. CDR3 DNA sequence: TGTGCCAGCAGTTTCGGGAGTCAGGACACCGGGGAGCTGTTTTTT.

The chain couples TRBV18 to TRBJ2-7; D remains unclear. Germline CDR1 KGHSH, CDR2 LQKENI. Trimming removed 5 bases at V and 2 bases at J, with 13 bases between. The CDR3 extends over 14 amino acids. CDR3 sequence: CASSVSANAYEQYF. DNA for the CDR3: TGTGCCAGCTCAGTCTCCGCTAACGCCTACGAGCAGTACTTC.

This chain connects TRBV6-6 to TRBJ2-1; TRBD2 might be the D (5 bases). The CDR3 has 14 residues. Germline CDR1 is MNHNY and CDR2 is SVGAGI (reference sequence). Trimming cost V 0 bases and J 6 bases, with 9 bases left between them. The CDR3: CASSYSGGPNEQFF. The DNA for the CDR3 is TGTGCCAGCAGTTACTCTGGCGGGCCCAATGAGCAGTTCTTC.

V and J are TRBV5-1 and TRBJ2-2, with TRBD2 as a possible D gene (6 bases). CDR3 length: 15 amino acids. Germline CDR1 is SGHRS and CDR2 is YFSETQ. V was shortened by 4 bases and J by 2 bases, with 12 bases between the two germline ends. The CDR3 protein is CASSPGSLNTGELFF. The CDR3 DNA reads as TGCGCCAGCAGCCCCGGGAGCCTAAACACCGGGGAGCTGTTTTTT.

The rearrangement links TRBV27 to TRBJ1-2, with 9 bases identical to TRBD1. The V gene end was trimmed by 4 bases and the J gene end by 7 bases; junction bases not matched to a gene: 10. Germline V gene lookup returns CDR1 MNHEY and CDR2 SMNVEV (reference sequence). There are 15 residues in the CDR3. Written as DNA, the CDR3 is TGTGCCAGCAGTTCCGGGACAGGGAGGGAGGGTGGCTACACCTTC. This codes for CASSSGTGREGGYTF.

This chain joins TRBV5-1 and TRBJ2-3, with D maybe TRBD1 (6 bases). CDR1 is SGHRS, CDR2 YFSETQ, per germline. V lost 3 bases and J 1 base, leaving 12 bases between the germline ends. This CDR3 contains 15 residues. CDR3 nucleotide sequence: TGCGCCAGCAGCTCCCGACAGGTTCGCACAGATACGCAGTATTTT. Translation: CASSSRQVRTDTQYF. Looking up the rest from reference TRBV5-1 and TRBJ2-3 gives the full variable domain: KAGVTQTPRYLIKTRGQQVTLSCSPISGHRSVSWYQQTPGQGLQFLFEYFSETQRNKGNFPGRFSGRQFSNSRSEMNVSTLELGDSALYLCASSSRQVRTDTQYFGPGTRLTVL.

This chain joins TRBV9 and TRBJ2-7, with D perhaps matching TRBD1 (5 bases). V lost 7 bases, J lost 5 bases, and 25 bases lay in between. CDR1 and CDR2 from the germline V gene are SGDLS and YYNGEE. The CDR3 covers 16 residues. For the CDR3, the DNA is TGTGCCAGCCGCACTCCCATCGGGCAGGGCATCCACGAGCAGTACTTC. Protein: CASRTPIGQGIHEQYF.

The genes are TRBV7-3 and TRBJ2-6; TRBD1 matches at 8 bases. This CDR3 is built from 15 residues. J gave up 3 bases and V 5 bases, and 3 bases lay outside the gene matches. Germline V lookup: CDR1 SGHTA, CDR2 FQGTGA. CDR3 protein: CASSLTGDGANVLTF. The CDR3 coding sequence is TGTGCCAGCAGCCTGACAGGGGATGGGGCCAACGTCCTGACTTTC.

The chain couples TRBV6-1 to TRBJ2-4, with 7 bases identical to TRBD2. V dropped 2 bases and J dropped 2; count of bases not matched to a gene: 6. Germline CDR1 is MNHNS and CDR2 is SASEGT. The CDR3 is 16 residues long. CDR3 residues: CASSELGRGTKNIQYF. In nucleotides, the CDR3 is TGTGCCAGCAGTGAATTGGGGCGGGGGACCAAAAACATTCAGTACTTC.

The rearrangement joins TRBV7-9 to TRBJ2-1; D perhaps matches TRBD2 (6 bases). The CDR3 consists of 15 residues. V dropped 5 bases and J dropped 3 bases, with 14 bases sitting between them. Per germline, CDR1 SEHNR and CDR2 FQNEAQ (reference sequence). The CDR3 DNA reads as TGTGCCAGCAGCAGACTTAGCGGAGACTACAATGAGCAGTTCTTC. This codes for CASSRLSGDYNEQFF.

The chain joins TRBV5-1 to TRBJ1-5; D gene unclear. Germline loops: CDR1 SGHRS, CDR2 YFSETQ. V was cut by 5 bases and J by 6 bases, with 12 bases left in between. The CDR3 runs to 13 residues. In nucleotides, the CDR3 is TGCGCCAGCAGGGGCCAATTGTTTCAGCCCCAGCATTTT. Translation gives CASRGQLFQPQHF.

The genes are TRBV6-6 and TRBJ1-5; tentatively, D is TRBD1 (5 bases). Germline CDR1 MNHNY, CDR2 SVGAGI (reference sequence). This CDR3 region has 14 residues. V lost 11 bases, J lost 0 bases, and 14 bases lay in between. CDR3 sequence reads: CASRGWNSNQPQHF. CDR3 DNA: TGTGCCTCCCGGGGGTGGAATAGCAATCAGCCCCAGCATTTT.

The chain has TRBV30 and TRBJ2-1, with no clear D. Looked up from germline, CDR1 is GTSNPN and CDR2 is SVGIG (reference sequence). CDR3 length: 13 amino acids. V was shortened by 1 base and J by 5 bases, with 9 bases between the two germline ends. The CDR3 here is CAWSALADNEQFF. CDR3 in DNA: TGTGCCTGGAGTGCCTTGGCGGACAATGAGCAGTTCTTC.

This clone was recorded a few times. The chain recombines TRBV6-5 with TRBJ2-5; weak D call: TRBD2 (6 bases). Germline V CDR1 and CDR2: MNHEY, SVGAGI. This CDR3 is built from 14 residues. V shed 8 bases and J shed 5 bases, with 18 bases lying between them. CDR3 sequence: CASSSDTAGETQYF. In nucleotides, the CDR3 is TGTGCCAGCTCGTCCGACACTGCGGGGGAGACCCAGTACTTC.

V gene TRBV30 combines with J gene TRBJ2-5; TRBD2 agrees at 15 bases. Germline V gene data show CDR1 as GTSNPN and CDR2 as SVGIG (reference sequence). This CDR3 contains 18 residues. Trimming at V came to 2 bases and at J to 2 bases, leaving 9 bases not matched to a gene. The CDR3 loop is CAWSSGLAGGPEQETQYF. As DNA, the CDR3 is TGTGCCTGGAGTTCCGGACTAGCGGGAGGGCCAGAACAAGAGACCCAGTACTTC.